This note documents a single T cell receptor beta chain sequence. This entry is derived from a study of blood T cell repertoires in COVID-19. Study background: Donors in the United States, Italy and Spain gave samples during acute or convalescent COVID-19. PBMCs, B-cell-depleted T cells, or T cells were the source of the cDNA or gDNA that made up the material.

Between the trimmed V and J ends, which lost 7 bases and 7 bases, there was a span of 10 bases. Germline V gene lookup returns CDR1 KGHDR and CDR2 SFDVKD. The CDR3 consists of 12 residues. Libraries were prepared by immunoSEQ multiplex PCR; TCRdb keeps only in-frame clonotypes and omits some of them. The sample consists of around 260,000 clones, approximately 85% of them appearing once. The sample was peripheral blood. V and J are TRBV24-1 and TRBJ2-1, with D perhaps TRBD1 (5 bases). The clonotype originates from a human donor in a cohort sampled during active COVID-19. CDR3 loop: CATRGYRNEQFF. The CDR3 DNA follows: TGTGCCACCAGAGGGTACAGGAATGAGCAGTTCTTC.